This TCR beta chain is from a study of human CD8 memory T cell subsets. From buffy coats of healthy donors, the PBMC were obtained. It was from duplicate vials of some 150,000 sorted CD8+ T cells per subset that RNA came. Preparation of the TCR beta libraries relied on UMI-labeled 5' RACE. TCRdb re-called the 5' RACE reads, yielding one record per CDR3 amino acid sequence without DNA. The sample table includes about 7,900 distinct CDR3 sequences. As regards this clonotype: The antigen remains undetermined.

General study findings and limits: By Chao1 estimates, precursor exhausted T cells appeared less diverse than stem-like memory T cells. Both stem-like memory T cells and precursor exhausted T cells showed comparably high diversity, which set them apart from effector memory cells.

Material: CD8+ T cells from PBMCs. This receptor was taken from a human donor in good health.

CDR3 region: CASSSPGGGSYNEQFF. The V gene is TRBV27, the J gene TRBJ2-1; the TCRdb call, TRBD1, lacks DNA for checking. The CDR3 is 16 amino acids. CDR1 is MNHEY, CDR2 SMNVEV, per germline (reference sequence).